This T cell receptor beta chain was observed in a study of T-cell reconstitution after alpha-beta-depleted transplantation in children. V lost 1 base and J lost 6; bases outside the gene matches: 1. This CDR3 is 16 amino acids long. The germline CDR1 and CDR2 sequences are SGHTA and FQGNSA. This clonotype has just a few counts. The library targeted TCRbeta and was prepared with unique molecular identifiers. One entry per CDR3 protein results from TCRdb running MiXCR on the PCR reads. Of about 610,000 distinct CDR3 sequences detected, roughly 10% appear once; the ten largest clones hold about 4.3%. This material consisted of PBMCs from the stem cell graft donor, taken from the stem cell graft. The origin of this receptor is a human donor who donated a stem cell graft to a child with acute myeloid leukemia. The J gene is TRBJ2-2, the V gene TRBV7-2; 14 bases agree with TRBD2. The CDR3 DNA follows: TGTGCCAGCAGCTTAGAGACTAGCGGGAGGGCCGGGGAGCTGTTTTTT. Protein sequence: CASSLETSGRAGELFF.